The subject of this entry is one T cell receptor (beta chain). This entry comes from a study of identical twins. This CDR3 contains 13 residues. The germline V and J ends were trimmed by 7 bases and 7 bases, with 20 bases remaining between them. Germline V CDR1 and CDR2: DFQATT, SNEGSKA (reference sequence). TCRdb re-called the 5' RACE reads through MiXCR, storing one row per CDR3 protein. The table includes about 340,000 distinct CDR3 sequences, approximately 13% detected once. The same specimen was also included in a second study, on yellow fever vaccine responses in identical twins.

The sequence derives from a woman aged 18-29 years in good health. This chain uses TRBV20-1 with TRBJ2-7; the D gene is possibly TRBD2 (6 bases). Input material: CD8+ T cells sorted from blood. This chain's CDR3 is CSVWASESREQYF. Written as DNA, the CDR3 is TGCAGTGTGTGGGCTAGCGAGTCGAGAGAGCAGTACTTC.